A selection of T cell receptor beta chains follows, all from one sample in a study of HIV-infected patients and healthy controls. In TCRdb, the 5' RACE reads were re-called with MiXCR into one record per CDR3 protein. The table lists roughly 5,100 distinct CDR3 sequences, approximately 5.7% of them singletons. Sample: blood, taken during antiretroviral therapy. Receptor source: an adult with HIV infection. Each CDR3 is given with its conserved first and last residue. D genes are given only for firm matches. The listing skips clone size in some rows; elsewhere it reads once, few, many or a size class.

TRBV5-1	TRBJ2-5	NA	TRBD1	CASSPPTGEKYF	TGCGCCAGCAGCCCCCCGACAGGGGAAAAGTACTTC
TRBV5-5	TRBJ1-1	medium-sized	TRBD1	CASSLQGGNTEAFF	TGTGCCAGCAGCCTACAGGGGGGGAACACTGAAGCTTTCTTT
TRBV28	TRBJ2-3	medium-sized	TRBD2	CASSSQRGDDLDTQYF	TGTGCCAGCAGTTCCCAGCGGGGGGACGACCTAGATACGCAGTATTTT
TRBV6-5	TRBJ1-1	medium-sized	TRBD1	CASSPGGQGMVAFF	TGTGCCAGCAGTCCTGGTGGACAGGGGATGGTAGCTTTCTTT
TRBV20-1	TRBJ1-5	many	NA	CSARDIGTSLQPQHF	TGCAGTGCTAGAGATATCGGGACGAGCCTCCAGCCCCAGCATTTT
TRBV5-1	TRBJ1-2	medium-sized	TRBD1	CASRLGQGIRRYGYTF	TGCGCCAGCAGACTCGGACAGGGCATAAGGCGGTATGGCTACACCTTC
TRBV7-8	TRBJ1-5	many	NA	CASSSGGSNQPQHF	TGTGCCAGCAGTTCGGGGGGTAGCAATCAGCCCCAGCATTTT
TRBV20-1	TRBJ2-1	medium-sized	NA	CSASQDYAGSEQFF	TGCAGTGCTAGCCAAGACTACGCCGGCAGTGAGCAGTTCTTC
TRBV29-1	TRBJ1-1	many	NA	CSVEDQRVEAFF	TGCAGCGTTGAAGATCAACGGGTTGAAGCTTTCTTT
TRBV20-1	TRBJ2-5	many	TRBD2	CSAQRGGRSGETQYF	TGCAGTGCTCAGCGGGGGGGCCGGTCGGGGGAGACCCAGTACTTC
TRBV20-1	TRBJ1-5	few	NA	CSARGDTNQPQHF	TGCAGTGCTAGAGGGGACACCAATCAGCCCCAGCATTTT
TRBV29-1	TRBJ1-2	medium-sized	NA	CSVDGSGGRGYGYTF	TGCAGCGTTGACGGTTCCGGGGGGCGCGGCTATGGCTACACCTTC
TRBV7-9	TRBJ2-1	NA	TRBD2	CASSLAGGFYNEQFF	TGTGCCAGCAGCCTCGCGGGGGGGTTTTACAATGAGCAGTTCTTC
TRBV27	TRBJ2-4	many	NA	CASSLTVAKNIQYF	TGTGCCAGCAGTTTAACCGTAGCCAAAAACATTCAGTACTTC
TRBV18	TRBJ1-5	medium-sized	NA	CASSPGENFAGDQPQHF	TGTGCCAGCTCACCGGGAGAAAACTTTGCCGGGGATCAGCCCCAGCATTTT
TRBV28	TRBJ2-6	medium-sized	NA	CASSSTVSGANVLTF	TGTGCCAGCAGTTCTACAGTCTCTGGGGCCAACGTCCTGACTTTC
TRBV28	TRBJ2-2	many	NA	CASSLGAYTGELFF	TGTGCCAGCAGTTTAGGGGCGTACACCGGGGAGCTGTTTTTT